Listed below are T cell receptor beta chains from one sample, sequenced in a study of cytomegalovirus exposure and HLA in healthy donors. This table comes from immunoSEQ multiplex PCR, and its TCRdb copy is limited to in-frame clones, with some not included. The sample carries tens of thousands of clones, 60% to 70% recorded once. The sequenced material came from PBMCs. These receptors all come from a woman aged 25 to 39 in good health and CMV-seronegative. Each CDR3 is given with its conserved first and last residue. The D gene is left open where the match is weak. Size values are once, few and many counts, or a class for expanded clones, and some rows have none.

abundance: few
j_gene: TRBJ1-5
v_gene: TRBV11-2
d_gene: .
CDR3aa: CASSFSGWDQPQHF
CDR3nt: TGTGCCAGCAGCTTTTCAGGGTGGGATCAGCCCCAGCATTTT

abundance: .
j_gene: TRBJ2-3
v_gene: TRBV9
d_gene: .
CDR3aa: CASSVEQTDTQYF
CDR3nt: TGTGCCAGCAGCGTAGAGCAAACAGATACGCAGTATTTT

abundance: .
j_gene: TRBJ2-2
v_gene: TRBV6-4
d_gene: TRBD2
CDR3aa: CASSPSAGTSASGELFF
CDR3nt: TGCGCCAGCAGTCCCTCCGCCGGGACTAGCGCCTCCGGGGAGCTGTTTTTT

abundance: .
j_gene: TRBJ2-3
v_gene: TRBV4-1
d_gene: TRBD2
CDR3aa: CASSQDRAGGQDTQYF
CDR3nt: TGCGCCAGCAGCCAAGATAGGGCGGGGGGGCAAGATACGCAGTATTTT

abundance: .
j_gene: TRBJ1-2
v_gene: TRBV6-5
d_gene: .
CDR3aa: CASSYSRNREYGYTF
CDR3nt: TGTGCCAGCAGTTACTCGAGGAACAGGGAGTATGGCTACACCTTC

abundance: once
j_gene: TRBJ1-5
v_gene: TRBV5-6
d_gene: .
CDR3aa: CASSLGGSPNQPQHF
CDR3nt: TGTGCCAGCAGCTTGGGAGGGTCCCCCAATCAGCCCCAGCATTTT

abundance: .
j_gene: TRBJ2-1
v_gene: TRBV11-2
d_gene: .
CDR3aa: CATLRGEQFF
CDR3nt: TGTGCCACATTAAGGGGGGAGCAGTTCTTC

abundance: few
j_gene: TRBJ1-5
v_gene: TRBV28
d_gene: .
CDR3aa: CASSFGFYNQPQHF
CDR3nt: TGTGCCAGCAGTTTCGGGTTTTACAATCAGCCCCAGCATTTT

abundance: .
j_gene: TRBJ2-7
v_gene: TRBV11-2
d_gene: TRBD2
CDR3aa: CASSPRLAGEQYF
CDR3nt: TGTGCCAGCAGCCCCAGGCTAGCGGGGGAGCAGTACTTC

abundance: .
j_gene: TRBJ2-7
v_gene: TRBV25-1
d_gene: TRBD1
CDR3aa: CARCDRGGSYEQYF
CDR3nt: TGTGCCAGATGCGACAGGGGGGGTTCCTACGAGCAGTACTTC

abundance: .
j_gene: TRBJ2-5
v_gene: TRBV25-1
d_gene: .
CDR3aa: CASSEWGEQETQYF
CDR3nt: TGTGCCAGCAGTGAATGGGGGGAACAAGAGACCCAGTACTTC

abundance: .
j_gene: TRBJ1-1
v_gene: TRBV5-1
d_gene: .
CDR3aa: CASRFPGLEAFF
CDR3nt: TGCGCCAGCAGATTTCCGGGACTTGAAGCTTTCTTT

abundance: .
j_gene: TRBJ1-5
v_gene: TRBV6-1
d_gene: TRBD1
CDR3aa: CASSRQGAGQPQHF
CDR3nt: TGTGCCAGCAGTCGGCAGGGGGCCGGTCAGCCCCAGCATTTT

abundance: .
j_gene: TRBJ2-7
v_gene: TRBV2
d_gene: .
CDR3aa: CASSVQAFSYEQYF
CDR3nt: TGTGCCAGCAGTGTGCAGGCTTTCTCCTACGAGCAGTACTTC

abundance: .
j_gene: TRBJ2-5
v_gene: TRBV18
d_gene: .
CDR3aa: CASSPQGLRETQYF
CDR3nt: TGTGCCAGCTCACCTCAGGGGCTCCGGGAGACCCAGTACTTC

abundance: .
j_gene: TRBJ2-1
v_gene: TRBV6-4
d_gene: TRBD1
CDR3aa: CASSGWDREWESSYNEQFF
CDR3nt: TGTGCCAGCAGTGGTTGGGACAGGGAATGGGAAAGCTCCTACAATGAGCAGTTCTTC

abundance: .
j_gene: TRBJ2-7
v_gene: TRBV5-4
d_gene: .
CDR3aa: CASSLGTPYLYEQYF
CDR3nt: TGTGCCAGCAGCTTGGGGACACCTTATCTCTACGAGCAGTACTTC

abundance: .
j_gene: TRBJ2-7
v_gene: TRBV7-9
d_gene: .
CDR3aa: CASSLGRISSYEQYF
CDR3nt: TGTGCCAGCAGCCTTGGGAGGATCTCGTCCTACGAGCAGTACTTC

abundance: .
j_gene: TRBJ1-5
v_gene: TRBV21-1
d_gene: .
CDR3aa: CASKTGGQPQHF
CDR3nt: TGTGCCAGCAAAACAGGGGGTCAGCCCCAGCATTTT

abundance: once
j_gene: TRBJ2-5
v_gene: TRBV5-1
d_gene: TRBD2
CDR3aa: CASSRSGVGKTQYF
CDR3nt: TGCGCCAGCAGCCGTAGCGGGGTAGGAAAGACCCAGTACTTC

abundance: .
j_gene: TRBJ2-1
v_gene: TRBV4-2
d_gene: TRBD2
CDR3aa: CASSRQGGGGTFNEQFF
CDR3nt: TGTGCCAGCAGCCGTCAGGGTGGCGGGGGGACTTTTAATGAGCAGTTCTTC

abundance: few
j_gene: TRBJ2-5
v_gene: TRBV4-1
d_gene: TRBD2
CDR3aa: CASSQRAGGVETQYF
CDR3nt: TGCGCCAGCAGCCAAAGAGCGGGGGGGGTTGAGACCCAGTACTTC

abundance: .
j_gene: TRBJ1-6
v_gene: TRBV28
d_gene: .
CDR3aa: CASSFPTYGGSSYNSPLHF
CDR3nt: TGTGCCAGCAGTTTTCCAACGTACGGGGGGAGCTCCTATAATTCACCCCTCCACTTT

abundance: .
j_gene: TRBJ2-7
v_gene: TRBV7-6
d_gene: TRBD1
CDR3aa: CASSPRTGYEQYF
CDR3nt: TGTGCCAGCAGCCCAAGGACAGGTTACGAGCAGTACTTC

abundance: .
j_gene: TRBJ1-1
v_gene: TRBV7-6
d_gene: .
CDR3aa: CASSLSQGYTEAFF
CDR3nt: TGTGCCAGCAGCTTATCCCAGGGATACACTGAAGCTTTCTTT

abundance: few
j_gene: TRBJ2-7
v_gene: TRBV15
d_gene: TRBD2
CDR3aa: CATSRVAGPSYEQYF
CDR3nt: TGTGCCACCAGCAGAGTAGCGGGGCCCTCCTACGAGCAGTACTTC

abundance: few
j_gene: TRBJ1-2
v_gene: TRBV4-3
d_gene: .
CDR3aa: CASSQAGDSDNYGYTF
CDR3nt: TGCGCCAGCAGCCAAGCGGGAGACAGCGACAACTATGGCTACACCTTC

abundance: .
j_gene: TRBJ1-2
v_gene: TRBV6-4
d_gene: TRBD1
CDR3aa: CASSETGGYGYTF
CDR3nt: TGTGCCAGCAGTGAGACAGGGGGCTATGGCTACACCTTC

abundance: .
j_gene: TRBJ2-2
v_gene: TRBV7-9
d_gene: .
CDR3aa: CASSFYSETGELFF
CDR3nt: TGTGCCAGCAGCTTCTACAGTGAAACCGGGGAGCTGTTTTTT

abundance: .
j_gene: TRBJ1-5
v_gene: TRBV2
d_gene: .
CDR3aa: CASSDRAGQPQHF
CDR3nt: TGTGCCAGCAGTGACAGGGCCGGTCAGCCCCAGCATTTT

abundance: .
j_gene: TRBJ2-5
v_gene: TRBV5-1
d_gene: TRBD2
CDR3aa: CASSLVSGGQETQYF
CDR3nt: TGCGCCAGCAGCTTGGTTAGCGGGGGGCAAGAGACCCAGTACTTC

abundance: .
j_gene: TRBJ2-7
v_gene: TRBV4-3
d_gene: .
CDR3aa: CASSQDSARDEQYF
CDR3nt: TGCGCCAGCAGCCAAGATTCGGCACGGGACGAGCAGTACTTC

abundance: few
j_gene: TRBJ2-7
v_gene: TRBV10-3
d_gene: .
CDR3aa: CAITSGGLKEQYF
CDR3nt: TGTGCCATCACAAGCGGAGGGCTTAAAGAGCAGTACTTC

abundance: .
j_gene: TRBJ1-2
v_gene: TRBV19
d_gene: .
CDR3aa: CASSPSRGYGYTF
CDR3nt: TGTGCCAGTAGCCCGTCTCGAGGGTATGGCTACACCTTC

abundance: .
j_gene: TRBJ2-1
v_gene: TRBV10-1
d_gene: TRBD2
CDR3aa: CASSAGGVVEQFF
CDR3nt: TGCGCCAGCAGTGCCGGGGGGGTGGTTGAGCAGTTCTTC

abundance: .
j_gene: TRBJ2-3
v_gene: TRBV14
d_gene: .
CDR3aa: CASSYRARGTDTQYF
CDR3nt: TGTGCCAGCAGCTACAGGGCGAGGGGTACAGATACGCAGTATTTT

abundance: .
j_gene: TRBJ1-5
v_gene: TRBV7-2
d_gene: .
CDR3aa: CASKDPGGNQPQHF
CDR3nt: TGTGCCAGCAAAGACCCAGGGGGCAATCAGCCCCAGCATTTT

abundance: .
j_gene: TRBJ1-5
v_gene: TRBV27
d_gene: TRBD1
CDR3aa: CASSRTGNNQPQHF
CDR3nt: TGTGCCAGCAGTCGGACAGGAAACAATCAGCCCCAGCATTTT

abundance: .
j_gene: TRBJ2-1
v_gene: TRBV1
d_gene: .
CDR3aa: CTSSQAPTSGKENEQFF
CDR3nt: TGCACCAGCAGCCAGGCCCCGACTAGCGGGAAAGAGAATGAGCAGTTCTTC

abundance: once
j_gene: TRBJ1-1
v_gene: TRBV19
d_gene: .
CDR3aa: CASSIIPQAMNTEAFF
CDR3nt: TGTGCCAGTAGTATAATCCCACAGGCCATGAACACTGAAGCTTTCTTT